A selection of T cell receptor beta chains follows, all from one sample in a study of T cell responses to AZD1222 COVID-19 vaccine. Libraries were prepared by immunoSEQ multiplex PCR; TCRdb keeps only in-frame clonotypes and omits some of them. The sample holds tens of thousands of clones; roughly 86% are singletons and the top ten take under 3.5%. The sequencing used peripheral blood, collected 28 days after the second AZD1222 dose. These receptors were collected from an adult who received the AZD1222 COVID-19 vaccine. Both conserved end residues are part of each CDR3. The D gene is left open where the match is weak. Not all rows give a size; the values are once, few, many and, for expanded clones, a class.

TRBV28	.	TRBJ1-5	.	TGTGCCAGCAGAGGTCATCAGCCCCAGCATTTT	CASRGHQPQHF
TRBV5-1	.	TRBJ2-6	.	TGCGCCAGCAGCTTGGAGGGGGCCAACGTCCTGACTTTC	CASSLEGANVLTF
TRBV6-5	TRBD1	TRBJ2-3	.	TGTGCCAGCAGTCCCACAGGGGCGATCACAGATACGCAGTATTTT	CASSPTGAITDTQYF
TRBV4-1	.	TRBJ2-1	.	TGCGCCAGCAGCCAAGATCCGGGCAATAGAGTGAATGAGCAGTTCTTC	CASSQDPGNRVNEQFF
TRBV7-8	TRBD1	TRBJ1-2	.	TGTGCCAGCAGCCGAGACAGGGCTAACTATGGCTACACCTTC	CASSRDRANYGYTF
TRBV29-1	TRBD1	TRBJ1-2	.	TGCAGCGTCCAGGGACAGGGTGCTTCGGGCTACACCTTC	CSVQGQGASGYTF
TRBV7-9	TRBD2	TRBJ2-7	.	TGTGCCAGCAGCCCCAGCAGCGGGGGAAAGGGGTACGAGCAGTACTTC	CASSPSSGGKGYEQYF
TRBV5-5	.	TRBJ1-2	few	TGTGCCAGCAGCCTGGACGGCCCCGCTAACTATGGCTACACCTTC	CASSLDGPANYGYTF
TRBV18	.	TRBJ2-3	.	TGTGCCAGCTCTTCGACAGCTAGCACAGATACGCAGTATTTT	CASSSTASTDTQYF
TRBV7-2	.	TRBJ1-2	.	TGTGCCAGCAGCTTAGAGCCCGGGGGCAACTATGGCTACACCTTC	CASSLEPGGNYGYTF
TRBV12-3/TRBV12-4	TRBD1	TRBJ1-2	.	TGTGCCAGCAGTCGGACAGGTTTCGGGGGCTACACCTTC	CASSRTGFGGYTF
TRBV24-1	TRBD1	TRBJ2-7	.	TGTGCCACCAGTGATCCCCGGGACAGGCCCTACGAGCAGTACTTC	CATSDPRDRPYEQYF
TRBV5-1	TRBD2	TRBJ2-2	.	TGCGCCAGCAGCGAACAGATCCTGGGACTAGCGGGAGCCGGGGAGCTGTTTTTT	CASSEQILGLAGAGELFF
TRBV29-1	.	TRBJ1-2	.	TGCAGCGTGAACAGCGGTGGCTACACCTTC	CSVNSGGYTF
TRBV19	TRBD1	TRBJ1-2	.	TGTGCCAGTAGTACCGCGACAGGGGGCGGCTATGGCTACACCTTC	CASSTATGGGYGYTF
TRBV18	.	TRBJ2-1	.	TGTGCCAGCTCACCACCTGGCGGCGTAGCTGGCAATGAGCAGTTCTTC	CASSPPGGVAGNEQFF
TRBV12-3/TRBV12-4	.	TRBJ2-3	.	TGTGCCACGAGACAGGGACTCACAGATACGCAGTATTTT	CATRQGLTDTQYF
TRBV28	.	TRBJ1-5	.	TGTGCCAGCAGTATTCTTGTATCCTATCAGCCCCAGCATTTT	CASSILVSYQPQHF
TRBV5-6	TRBD1	TRBJ2-1	.	TGTGCCAGCAGCTACACCGGGACAGGGGGCAATGAGCAGTTCTTC	CASSYTGTGGNEQFF
TRBV5-1	.	TRBJ2-2	.	TGCGCCAGCAGCTTTACTCCCAGTCTTAACACCGGGGAGCTGTTTTTT	CASSFTPSLNTGELFF
TRBV11-2	.	TRBJ2-3	.	TGTGCCAGCAGCCCCACGGGACAAACTAGCACAGATACGCAGTATTTT	CASSPTGQTSTDTQYF
TRBV4-2	.	TRBJ1-4	.	TGTGCCAGCAGCTCGGACCTTAATGAAAAACTGTTTTTT	CASSSDLNEKLFF
TRBV14	TRBD2	TRBJ2-7	.	TGTGCCAGCAGCCCTCGACTAGCGGGGATCTACGAGCAGTACTTC	CASSPRLAGIYEQYF
TRBV7-2	.	TRBJ2-1	.	TGTGCCGGGGGGCTAGCCCGGCGGAATGAGCAGTTCTTC	CAGGLARRNEQFF